This T cell receptor (beta chain) was recorded in a study of blood T cell repertoires in COVID-19. In the study overall: Sample material is recorded as cDNA or gDNA derived from T cells, B-cell-depleted T cells, or PBMCs.

V was clipped by 0 bases and J by 6 bases, with 16 bases between them. This CDR3 has 16 residues. CDR1 SGHTS and CDR2 YDEGEE come from the germline V gene. In the original workflow: Amplifying reference gene primers gave estimates of nucleated cell counts. Produced via immunoSEQ multiplex PCR; TCRdb's table is partial and in-frame only. That table is the source of V, J and clone size, and D and trimming were worked out from the DNA. The table records under 30,000 clones, 75% to 85% of them present only once. V usage is TRBV5-8 and J usage is TRBJ2-1; D call uncertain. This sequence was found in a human donor in a cohort sampled during active COVID-19. Material: peripheral blood. Here the CDR3 reads CASSLALSLRLNEQFF. CDR3 DNA sequence: TGTGCCAGCAGCTTGGCCCTGAGTCTACGCCTCAATGAGCAGTTCTTC.